This entry is about one TCR beta chain. The data belong to a study of blood T cell repertoires in COVID-19. Whole-study context: From the United States, Italy and Spain came samples of acute and convalescent COVID-19. PBMCs, B-cell-depleted T cells, or T cells were the source of the cDNA or gDNA that made up the material.

TCRdb's copy holds only in-frame clones and misses some; the assay was immunoSEQ multiplex PCR. The profile covers almost 50,000 clones, with 70% to 85% appearing a single time and roughly 27% taken by the ten largest. This sequence was found in a man between 70 and 80 years old with acute or convalescent COVID-19. Source material: peripheral blood.

As DNA, the CDR3 is TGTGCCAGCAGCTTATTTGCCGACTCTAGCACAGATACGCAGTATTTT. It codes for CASSLFADSSTDTQYF. The J gene is TRBJ2-3, the V gene TRBV7-2; D not certain. Germline V CDR1 and CDR2: SGHTA, FQGNSA. Trimming left V 2 bases short and J 0 bases short, with 12 bases between. The CDR3 covers 16 residues. Complete variable domain (other parts from reference TRBV7-2 and TRBJ2-3): GAGVSQSPSNKVTEKGKDVELRCDPISGHTALYWYRQSLGQGLEFLIYFQGNSAPDKSGLPSDRFSAERTGGSVSTLTIQRTQQEDSAVYLCASSLFADSSTDTQYFGPGTRLTVL.